The 10 T cell receptor beta chains below come from one sample, sequenced in a study of blood T cell repertoires in COVID-19. This table comes from immunoSEQ multiplex PCR, and its TCRdb copy is limited to in-frame clones, with some not included. The sample consists of about 430,000 clones, approximately 90% of them appearing once. Sequencing was done on a sample of peripheral blood. The receptors shown here come from a young man with COVID-19, enrolled during active disease.

The chain recombines TRBV14 with TRBJ2-3, with TRBD2 matching 9 bases. The CDR3 consists of 24 residues. The trim removed 0 bases at V and 0 bases at J, leaving 25 bases unmatched. CDR1 is SGHDN, CDR2 FVKESK, per germline. The CDR3: CASSQEFGLAKPPGPKTSTDTQYF. In DNA form, the CDR3 reads TGTGCCAGCAGCCAAGAATTCGGACTAGCGAAACCCCCTGGTCCGAAAACTAGCACAGATACGCAGTATTTT.

In this sample, this clone turned up once. V is TRBV29-1 and J is TRBJ1-2, with 9 bases matching TRBD1. Germline-derived CDR1 and CDR2 are SQVTM and ANQGSEA. J gave up 5 bases and V 3 bases, and 7 bases lay outside the gene matches. The CDR3 sequence is 14 residues long. CDR3 DNA: TGCAGCGTTGAGGGACAGGGAAGGGGATATGGCTACACCTTC. Its protein product is CSVEGQGRGYGYTF.

This chain connects TRBV6-4 to TRBJ2-1, with TRBD1 matching 9 bases. The trim removed 2 bases at V and 14 bases at J, leaving 7 bases unmatched. The CDR3 consists of 13 residues. Looked up from germline, CDR1 is MRHNA and CDR2 is SNTAGT. CDR3 sequence reads: CASSDVRTGVKFF. As DNA, the CDR3 is TGTGCCAGCAGTGACGTTCGGACAGGGGTAAAGTTCTTC.

This chain joins TRBV2 and TRBJ2-5, with 12 bases aligning to TRBD2. V lost 6 bases and J lost 5; bases outside the gene matches: 13. The CDR3 totals 17 residues. From germline, CDR1 is SNHLY and CDR2 FYNNEI. CDR3 nucleotides: TGTGCCAGCAGCCCTCGGAGACTAGCGGGGGCGGGGGAGACCCAGTACTTC. Protein product: CASSPRRLAGAGETQYF.

The CDR3, as DNA: TGTGCCAGTAATATTGGGGACAGGGTTGGTCAGCCCCAGCATTTT. It encodes CASNIGDRVGQPQHF. V and J are TRBV19 and TRBJ1-5, with 9 nucleotides matching TRBD1. Germline V CDR1 and CDR2: LNHDA, SQIVND (reference sequence). CDR3 length: 15 residues. V lost 7 bases, J lost 6 bases, and 10 bases stayed unmatched.

This clone came up once. This chain uses TRBV25-1 with TRBJ2-3, with 12 bases fitting TRBD2. Germline CDR1 MGHDK, CDR2 SYGVNS. The length of the CDR3 is 17 residues. V shed 8 bases and J 0 bases; nucleotides not matched to a gene: 9. The CDR3 is CASSLGLAGGSTDTQYF. In DNA, the CDR3 is TGTGCCAGCTCCCTCGGGCTAGCGGGGGGGAGCACAGATACGCAGTATTTT.

For the CDR3, the DNA is TGTGCCAGCAGCCAAGGACAGGGACACTATGGCTACACCTTC. Protein product: CASSQGQGHYGYTF. The V gene is TRBV13, the J gene TRBJ1-2; TRBD1 matches at 8 bases. V trimming: 5 bases; J trimming: 3 bases; junction bases outside the gene matches: 5. This CDR3 region has 14 residues. Germline V gene sequence: CDR1 PRHDT, CDR2 FYEKMQ (reference sequence).

In its sample, this clone was seen once. V and J are TRBV10-1 and TRBJ2-7; TRBD2 aligns across 7 bases. This CDR3 contains 15 residues. Per the germline V gene, CDR1 is WNHNN and CDR2 is SYGVQD (reference sequence). The ends lost 9 bases at V and 2 bases at J; junction bases unmatched: 13. The CDR3 DNA reads as TGCGCCAGGCCCAGACGGGGAGGGGAAACCTACGAGCAGTACTTC. Its protein is CARPRRGGETYEQYF.

This clone appeared a single time. The chain carries TRBV4-1 and TRBJ2-5, with D perhaps matching TRBD2 (6 bases). The germline V gene has CDR1 MGHRA and CDR2 YSYEKL. V lost 2 bases to trimming and J lost 2 bases, with 12 bases between them. The CDR3 covers 15 residues. The CDR3 region is CASSQRGNVQETQYF. In DNA form, the CDR3 reads TGCGCCAGCAGCCAACGCGGGAACGTACAAGAGACCCAGTACTTC.

V gene TRBV6-5 combines with J gene TRBJ1-1, with D perhaps matching TRBD1 (6 bases). The CDR3 has 14 residues. Germline-derived CDR1 and CDR2 are MNHEY and SVGAGI. V was trimmed by 7 bases and J by 0 bases, leaving 12 bases between them. For the CDR3, the DNA is TGTGCCAGCACGGGGGGGCGGTTGAACACTGAAGCTTTCTTT. Encoded protein: CASTGGRLNTEAFF.